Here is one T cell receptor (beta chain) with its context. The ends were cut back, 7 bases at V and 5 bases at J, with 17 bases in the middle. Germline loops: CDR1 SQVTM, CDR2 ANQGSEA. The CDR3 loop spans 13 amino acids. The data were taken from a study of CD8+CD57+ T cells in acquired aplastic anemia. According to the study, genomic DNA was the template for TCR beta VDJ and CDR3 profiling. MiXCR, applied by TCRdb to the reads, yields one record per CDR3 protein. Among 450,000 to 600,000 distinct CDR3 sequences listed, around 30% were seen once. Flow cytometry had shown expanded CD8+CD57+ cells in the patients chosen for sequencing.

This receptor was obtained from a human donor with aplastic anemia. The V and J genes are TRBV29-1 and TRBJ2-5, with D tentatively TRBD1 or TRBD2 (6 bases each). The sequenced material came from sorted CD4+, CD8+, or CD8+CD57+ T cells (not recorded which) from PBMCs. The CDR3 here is CSATTGAGETQYF. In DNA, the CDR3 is TGCAGCGCCACGACGGGGGCGGGGGAGACCCAGTACTTC.